This T cell receptor beta chain was sequenced during a study of blood T cell repertoires in COVID-19. Study summary: PBMCs, B-cell-depleted T cells, or T cells were the source of the cDNA or gDNA that made up the material.

In the source study's methods: Scientists estimated how many nucleated cells there were by amplifying reference gene primers. Clones were sequenced by immunoSEQ multiplex PCR, and TCRdb holds only the in-frame ones, with some missing. V and J calls and clone size are as listed in that table; D and trimming were resolved from the DNA. Seen here are tens of thousands of clones, approximately 88% observed once, and the top ten hold about an eighth. The V and J ends lost 6 bases and 5 bases respectively, with 10 bases between them. Germline loops: CDR1 MNHEY, CDR2 SVGAGI. The CDR3 consists of 13 residues.

The receptor's source is a human donor in a cohort sampled during active COVID-19. The rearrangement joins TRBV6-5 to TRBJ1-4, with D possibly matching TRBD1 (6 bases). Sample: peripheral blood. The CDR3, as DNA: TGTGCCAGCAGGCAGGGGTTGAATGAAAAACTGTTTTTT. Protein sequence: CASRQGLNEKLFF.